This passage covers 17 T cell receptor beta chains from one sample sequenced in a study of OX40 agonist ivuxolimab in advanced cancers. Sequenced by immunoSEQ multiplex PCR; TCRdb stores in-frame clones only, minus some. The top ten hold 1.9% of the sample, which has more than 50,000 clones, around 89% seen once. Sequenced material: CD4+ or CD8+ T cells sorted from blood, taken in a trial of the OX40 agonist ivuxolimab. The receptors derive from an adult with an advanced solid tumor such as melanoma, head and neck, liver or kidney cancer.

The chain carries TRBV19 and TRBJ1-1; maybe TRBD1 (6 bases). Trimming took 5 bases from V and 4 from J, leaving 14 bases between them. Germline CDR1 reads LNHDA; CDR2 reads SQIVND (reference sequence). The CDR3 has 14 residues. CDR3 residues: CASSPQGLGTEAFF. The CDR3 DNA reads TGTGCCAGTAGTCCGCAGGGGCTCGGCACTGAAGCTTTCTTT.

This rearrangement joins TRBV25-1 to TRBJ2-3; D is unclear. The germline V and J ends were trimmed by 2 bases and 3 bases, with 9 bases remaining between them. Germline CDR1 reads MGHDK; CDR2 reads SYGVNS. This CDR3 region has 14 residues. CDR3 in DNA: TGTGCCAGCAGTGAAGACGTGGCGACAGATACGCAGTATTTT. It specifies CASSEDVATDTQYF.

The rearrangement joins TRBV5-1 to TRBJ2-1, with 13 bases aligning to TRBD2. Germline assignment: CDR1 SGHRS and CDR2 YFSETQ. The CDR3 is made up of 17 amino acids. J was trimmed by 10 bases and V by 0 bases; bases with no gene match: 10. The CDR3 region is CASSLGLAGGTFREQFF. The CDR3 DNA sequence: TGCGCCAGCAGCTTGGGACTAGCGGGGGGAACCTTCAGGGAGCAGTTCTTC.

The gene calls are TRBV4-3 and TRBJ1-2; 8 positions agree with TRBD1. The junction had 4 bases not matched to a gene; V was cut back by 0 bases and J by 4 bases. The CDR3 loop spans 15 amino acids. The germline gives CDR1 LGHNA, CDR2 YSLEER. CDR3 sequence: CASSQERGTGYGYTF. CDR3 nucleotides: TGCGCCAGCAGCCAAGAGCGTGGGACAGGCTATGGCTACACCTTC.

A few counts support this clone. This sequence joins TRBV30 and TRBJ1-1; no firm D call. Looked up from germline, CDR1 is GTSNPN and CDR2 is SVGIG (reference sequence). V was shortened by 3 bases and J by 0 bases, with 2 bases between the two germline ends. CDR3 length: 11 amino acids. The CDR3 DNA follows: TGTGCCTGGAGCTTGAACACTGAAGCTTTCTTT. Residues: CAWSLNTEAFF. The whole variable domain, remainder taken from reference TRBV30 and TRBJ1-1, is SQTIHQWPATLVQPVGSPLSLECTVEGTSNPNLYWYRQAAGRGLQLLFYSVGIGQISSEVPQNLSASRPQDRQFILSSKKLLLSDSGFYLCAWSLNTEAFFGQGTRLTVV.

This clone appeared once. The rearrangement joins TRBV29-1 to TRBJ1-3, with D tentatively TRBD1 (5 bases). CDR1 is SQVTM and CDR2 is ANQGSEA in the germline V gene. The V end was cut by 4 bases, the J end by 1 base, with 17 bases between. CDR3 length: 16 residues. CDR3 region: CSVVSQGSVSGNTIYF. The CDR3 DNA is TGCAGCGTTGTGTCGCAGGGAAGTGTTTCTGGAAACACCATATATTTT.

The J gene is TRBJ2-5, the V gene TRBV5-1, with TRBD2 matching over 9 bases. With V trimmed by 2 bases and J by 5 bases, 4 bases remained unmatched. This CDR3 contains 14 residues. Per the germline V gene, CDR1 is SGHRS and CDR2 is YFSETQ. The CDR3 DNA follows: TGCGCCAGCAGCTTTGGGACTAGCTACGAGACCCAGTACTTC. This encodes CASSFGTSYETQYF. Supplemented by reference TRBV5-1 and TRBJ2-5, the full variable domain reads KAGVTQTPRYLIKTRGQQVTLSCSPISGHRSVSWYQQTPGQGLQFLFEYFSETQRNKGNFPGRFSGRQFSNSRSEMNVSTLELGDSALYLCASSFGTSYETQYFGPGTRLLVL.

This chain connects TRBV5-3 to TRBJ1-5; perhaps TRBD1 as D (6 bases). TRBV5-3 is an ORF, with its function uncertain. CDR3 size: 18 residues. Trimming removed 2 bases at V and 4 bases at J, with 22 bases between. The DNA for the CDR3 is TGTGCCAGAAGCTTACGAGATCCCAAACAGGGCGTAAATCAGCCCCAGCATTTT. Amino acids: CARSLRDPKQGVNQPQHF.

The chain is built from TRBV10-2 and TRBJ2-5; D is perhaps TRBD2 (5 bases). V dropped 3 bases and J dropped 4 bases, with 9 bases sitting between them. The CDR3 totals 13 residues. CDR1 is WSHSY and CDR2 is SAAADI in the germline V gene. This CDR3 is CASSDTRAETQYF. The CDR3 region has the DNA TGCGCCAGCAGTGATACTAGGGCAGAGACCCAGTACTTC.

The chain couples TRBV12-2 to TRBJ2-1. TRBV12-2 is marked as a pseudogene. The CDR3 consists of 16 residues. CDR3 region: CASRLAKDVGDNEQFF. The CDR3 coding sequence is TGTGCAAGTCGCTTAGCAAAGGACGTTGGGGACAATGAGCAGTTCTTC.

J is TRBJ2-1 and V is TRBV6-5; D possibly uses TRBD1 or TRBD2 (5 bases each). Trimming took 8 bases from V and 5 from J, leaving 13 bases between them. This CDR3 is built from 13 residues. CDR1 and CDR2 (germline): MNHEY, SVGAGI. CDR3 sequence (DNA): TGTGCCAGCTCGGGGCAGATGGACAATGAGCAGTTCTTC. Translation: CASSGQMDNEQFF.

V gene TRBV5-5 combines with J gene TRBJ2-1; 8 bases are a match to TRBD1. CDR3 size: 15 residues. Germline V lookup: CDR1 SGHKS, CDR2 YYEKEE (reference sequence). The ends lost 0 bases at V and 9 bases at J; junction bases unmatched: 8. CDR3 DNA: TGTGCCAGCAGCTTGGAGGTCAGGGGGCAAGGTGAGCAGTTCTTC. Its translation: CASSLEVRGQGEQFF.

The genes are TRBV11-3 and TRBJ2-1; perhaps TRBD2 as D (6 bases). The CDR3 spans 14 residues. In germline, CDR1 is SGHNT, CDR2 YENEEA. The ends were cut back, 5 bases at V and 5 bases at J, with 13 bases in the middle. CDR3 amino acids: CASSRDSDHNEQFF. The CDR3 DNA reads TGTGCCAGCAGCCGGGACTCGGATCACAATGAGCAGTTCTTC.

A few counts support this clone. The chain is built from TRBV9 and TRBJ1-5; 8 nucleotides line up with TRBD1. In germline, CDR1 is SGDLS, CDR2 YYNGEE. Trimming removed 0 bases from V and 6 bases from J; junction bases left unmatched: 5. This CDR3 region has 15 residues. The CDR3 nucleotides read TGTGCCAGCAGCGTAGGGCAGGGGGCCAGTCAGCCCCAGCATTTT. Translation: CASSVGQGASQPQHF.

CDR3 loop: CASSFKGSYNEQFF. The CDR3 DNA follows: TGTGCCAGCAGTTTTAAGGGCTCCTACAATGAGCAGTTCTTC. The chain combines TRBV28 with TRBJ2-1; no clear D gene. V lost 3 bases, J lost 0 bases, and 6 bases lay in between. The CDR3 consists of 14 residues. Germline-derived CDR1 and CDR2 are MDHEN and SYDVKM.

This rearrangement joins TRBV11-3 to TRBJ2-7; 8 bases are a match to TRBD1. The CDR3 is made up of 13 amino acids. Germline V gene data show CDR1 as SGHNT and CDR2 as YENEEA. V trimming: 4 bases; J trimming: 1 base; junction bases outside the gene matches: 0. CDR3 amino acids: CASSWTGSYEQYF. The DNA for the CDR3 is TGTGCCAGCAGCTGGACAGGGTCCTACGAGCAGTACTTC.

The CDR3 sequence: CASSPPDTEGEKLFF. CDR3 sequence (DNA): TGTGCCAGCTCACCTCCTGATACGGAAGGGGAAAAACTGTTTTTT. This chain links TRBV18 with TRBJ1-4; D call uncertain. The germline V gene has CDR1 KGHSH and CDR2 LQKENI. V dropped 3 bases and J dropped 8 bases, with 16 bases sitting between them. This CDR3 spans 15 amino acids.